Listed here is a single T cell receptor beta chain. CDR1 and CDR2 (germline): SGHDT, YYEEEE. The CDR3 has 15 amino acids. V was shortened by 0 bases and J by 5 bases, with 15 bases between the two germline ends. Authors' data handling: Estimates of nucleated cell counts were drawn from the amplification of reference gene primers. Sequenced by immunoSEQ multiplex PCR; TCRdb stores in-frame clones only, minus some. The V and J calls and clone size were taken over from that table, and D and trimming were inferred from the DNA. The table shows 150,000 to 200,000 clones, with roughly 89% occurring only once. The data were taken from a study of blood T cell repertoires in COVID-19. Overall study: Donors in the United States, Italy and Spain gave samples during acute or convalescent COVID-19. T cells, B-cell-depleted T cells, or PBMCs provided the cDNA or gDNA that served as material.

The rearrangement links TRBV5-6 to TRBJ2-7, with TRBD1 as a possible D gene (6 bases). The sequenced material came from peripheral blood. The sequence was collected from a man aged 18 to 30 with active or convalescent COVID-19. In nucleotides, the CDR3 is TGTGCCAGCAGCTTGGCCTGGAGCAGGGGACACGAGCAGTACTTC. Translation gives CASSLAWSRGHEQYF.